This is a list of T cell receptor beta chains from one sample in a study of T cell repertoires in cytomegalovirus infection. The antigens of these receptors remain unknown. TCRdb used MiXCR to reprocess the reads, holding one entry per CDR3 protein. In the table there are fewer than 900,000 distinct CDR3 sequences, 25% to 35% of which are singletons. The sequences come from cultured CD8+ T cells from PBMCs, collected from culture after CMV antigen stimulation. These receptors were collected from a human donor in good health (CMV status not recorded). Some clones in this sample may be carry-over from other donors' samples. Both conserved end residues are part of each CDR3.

cdr3_aa: CASIGSRAWDGELFF
j_call: TRBJ2-2
v_call: TRBV6-1

cdr3_aa: CASSTRGASPYNEQFF
j_call: TRBJ2-1
v_call: TRBV7-3

cdr3_aa: CASSRENNEQFF
j_call: TRBJ2-1
v_call: TRBV7-6

cdr3_aa: CASSLPLLAEWQNTGELFF
j_call: TRBJ2-2
v_call: TRBV7-9

cdr3_aa: CASRFSGQGGPELFF
j_call: TRBJ1-4
v_call: TRBV12-3/TRBV12-4

cdr3_aa: CATSEGPGYQETQYF
j_call: TRBJ2-5
v_call: TRBV24-1

cdr3_aa: CASIGLPSTDTQYF
j_call: TRBJ2-3
v_call: TRBV12-3/TRBV12-4

cdr3_aa: CSARVGGVGNEQFF
j_call: TRBJ2-1
v_call: TRBV20-1

cdr3_aa: CASSGDRSYGYTF
j_call: TRBJ1-2
v_call: TRBV27

cdr3_aa: CASSATLTTNEKLFF
j_call: TRBJ1-4
v_call: TRBV7-6

cdr3_aa: CARSLFCHEQYF
j_call: TRBJ2-7
v_call: TRBV5-3

cdr3_aa: CASSLRGDEQYF
j_call: TRBJ2-7
v_call: TRBV6-6

cdr3_aa: CASSQEGGLTEAFF
j_call: TRBJ1-1
v_call: TRBV4-1

cdr3_aa: CASSFDQTGLNYGYTF
j_call: TRBJ1-2
v_call: TRBV7-6

cdr3_aa: CASSFPLRKTGELFF
j_call: TRBJ2-2
v_call: TRBV28

cdr3_aa: CASSLVARSSGNTIYF
j_call: TRBJ1-3
v_call: TRBV7-6

cdr3_aa: CASSTLRDRGTEAFF
j_call: TRBJ1-1
v_call: TRBV19

cdr3_aa: CASSVQGYGTEAFF
j_call: TRBJ1-1
v_call: TRBV5-6

cdr3_aa: CASSSQNSGLGEQYF
j_call: TRBJ2-7
v_call: TRBV7-9

cdr3_aa: CATSRAGTADHTIYF
j_call: TRBJ1-3
v_call: TRBV15

cdr3_aa: CASSRPPGRTGSRTTNEKLFF
j_call: TRBJ1-4
v_call: TRBV7-2

cdr3_aa: CATSRGAGDNEQFF
j_call: TRBJ2-1
v_call: TRBV24-1

cdr3_aa: CASSNITSFRGHPTEAFF
j_call: TRBJ1-1
v_call: TRBV7-2

cdr3_aa: CASSLESGVDTEAFF
j_call: TRBJ1-1
v_call: TRBV11-2

cdr3_aa: CASRRAGAPPGELFF
j_call: TRBJ2-2
v_call: TRBV2

cdr3_aa: CASRGPGQSSYNEQFF
j_call: TRBJ2-1
v_call: TRBV28

cdr3_aa: CASSDRGGGANVLTF
j_call: TRBJ2-6
v_call: TRBV7-6

cdr3_aa: CASSIRGGTDTQYF
j_call: TRBJ2-3
v_call: TRBV19

cdr3_aa: CASSLFQGLAYGYTF
j_call: TRBJ1-2
v_call: TRBV12-3/TRBV12-4

cdr3_aa: CATGVVYGYTF
j_call: TRBJ1-2
v_call: TRBV10-2

cdr3_aa: CATSRDRGARDEQFF
j_call: TRBJ2-1
v_call: TRBV15

cdr3_aa: CATSDRKDTQYF
j_call: TRBJ2-3
v_call: TRBV24-1

cdr3_aa: CASSLRPTGELFF
j_call: TRBJ2-2
v_call: TRBV6-5

cdr3_aa: CASSGRGTQYF
j_call: TRBJ2-3
v_call: TRBV9

cdr3_aa: CASSLEYSPGQRNTGELFF
j_call: TRBJ2-2
v_call: TRBV7-9

cdr3_aa: CASTVQGFLVF
j_call: TRBJ2-1
v_call: TRBV12-3/TRBV12-4

cdr3_aa: CATSDPNRGPTGELFF
j_call: TRBJ2-2
v_call: TRBV24-1

cdr3_aa: CASSYWGQGPNNEQFF
j_call: TRBJ2-1
v_call: TRBV6-2/TRBV6-3

cdr3_aa: CASSERSALYEQFF
j_call: TRBJ2-1
v_call: TRBV6-1

cdr3_aa: CASSYTRNNEQFF
j_call: TRBJ2-1
v_call: TRBV6-5

cdr3_aa: CASSFLDRVHEQYF
j_call: TRBJ2-7
v_call: TRBV27

cdr3_aa: CASSLYRDGDEKLFF
j_call: TRBJ1-4
v_call: TRBV7-6

cdr3_aa: CASSLGTGGTNYGYTF
j_call: TRBJ1-2
v_call: TRBV12-3/TRBV12-4

cdr3_aa: CATSNVDSGTEAFF
j_call: TRBJ1-1
v_call: TRBV15

cdr3_aa: CASSEVPSYEQYF
j_call: TRBJ2-7
v_call: TRBV10-2

cdr3_aa: CASSFDEKLFF
j_call: TRBJ1-4
v_call: TRBV7-9

cdr3_aa: CASSYGTGPGEQYF
j_call: TRBJ2-7
v_call: TRBV6-8

cdr3_aa: CASSPPDVYLDTQYF
j_call: TRBJ2-3
v_call: TRBV7-9

cdr3_aa: CASSLGWGSLSTDTQYF
j_call: TRBJ2-3
v_call: TRBV27

cdr3_aa: CASSPGDIGGYEQFF
j_call: TRBJ2-1
v_call: TRBV4-1

cdr3_aa: CASSPGTSIIEQYF
j_call: TRBJ2-7
v_call: TRBV6-6

cdr3_aa: CASSYSNSRQETQYF
j_call: TRBJ2-5
v_call: TRBV6-5

cdr3_aa: CAIWGGSSYNEQFF
j_call: TRBJ2-1
v_call: TRBV10-3

cdr3_aa: CASSSQFAPSSYNEQFF
j_call: TRBJ2-1
v_call: TRBV11-2

cdr3_aa: CASSYRTAGISSYNEQFF
j_call: TRBJ2-1
v_call: TRBV7-6

cdr3_aa: CASSPATANTEAFF
j_call: TRBJ1-1
v_call: TRBV18

cdr3_aa: CASSPEDSYYGYTF
j_call: TRBJ1-2
v_call: TRBV2

cdr3_aa: CAIHSTMNTEAFF
j_call: TRBJ1-1
v_call: TRBV2

cdr3_aa: CATGLAGIKEQFF
j_call: TRBJ2-1
v_call: TRBV27